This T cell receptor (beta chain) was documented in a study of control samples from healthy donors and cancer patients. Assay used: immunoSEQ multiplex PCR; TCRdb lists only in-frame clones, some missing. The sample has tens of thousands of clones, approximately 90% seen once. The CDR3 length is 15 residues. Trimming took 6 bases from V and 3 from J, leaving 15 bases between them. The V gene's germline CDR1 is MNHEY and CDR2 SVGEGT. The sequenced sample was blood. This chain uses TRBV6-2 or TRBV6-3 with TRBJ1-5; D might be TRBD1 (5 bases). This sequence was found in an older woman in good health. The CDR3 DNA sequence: TGTGCCAGCAGCTCTGCGGCAGGGTTCAATCAGCCCCAGCATTTT. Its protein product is CASSSAAGFNQPQHF.